The next 20 T cell receptor beta chains were all read from a single sample in a study of T cells in Graves' hyperthyroidism and ophthalmopathy. Amplification of TCR beta CDR3 regions used RNA as the template. When the TCR CDR3 underwent first-round RT-PCR, the HTBI primer set was used. MiXCR, run by TCRdb on the multiplex PCR reads, gives a single entry per CDR3 protein. The sample lists 450,000 to 700,000 distinct CDR3 sequences; just over 45% were seen once. Sequenced material: peripheral blood or thyroid tissue (not recorded which). Receptor source: an adult woman with Graves' disease, either hyperthyroidism or ophthalmopathy (not recorded which).

This chain joins TRBV15 and TRBJ1-6; D might be TRBD1 (6 bases). This CDR3 is 16 amino acids long. From germline, CDR1 is LNHNV and CDR2 YYDKDF (reference sequence). The germline V and J ends were trimmed by 1 base and 0 bases, with 7 bases remaining between them. CDR3 protein: CATSRGTVSYNSPLHF. CDR3 DNA sequence: TGTGCCACCAGCAGAGGGACAGTCTCCTATAATTCACCCCTCCACTTT.

In this sample, this clonotype turned up many times. This rearrangement joins TRBV19 to TRBJ1-2; D unresolved. The CDR3 sequence is 11 residues long. The germline CDR1 and CDR2 sequences are LNHDA and SQIVND (reference sequence). The V and J ends lost 10 bases and 3 bases respectively, with 9 bases between them. DNA for the CDR3: TGTGCCACACTGGTTGACTATGGCTACACCTTC. This encodes CATLVDYGYTF.

V usage is TRBV7-9 and J usage is TRBJ2-7; TRBD2 is a possible D gene (5 bases). The CDR3 extends over 12 amino acids. Trimming left V 6 bases short and J 7 bases short, with 13 bases between. Per germline, CDR1 SEHNR and CDR2 FQNEAQ (reference sequence). Here the CDR3 DNA reads TGTGCCAGCAGTCTCCCCGAGGGTGAGCAGTACTTC. Protein sequence: CASSLPEGEQYF.

This clonotype was counted ten times or more. Here the CDR3 reads CASSLGLATEAFF. The CDR3 DNA reads TGCGCCAGCAGCTTGGGGTTAGCCACTGAAGCTTTCTTT. The chain is built from TRBV5-1 and TRBJ1-1; D is unclear. The V end lost 0 bases, the J end lost 4 bases, and 7 bases lay between the germline ends. Germline V gives CDR1 SGHRS, CDR2 YFSETQ. This CDR3 is 13 amino acids long.

This clonotype was observed a single time. This chain joins TRBV29-1 and TRBJ2-7; D not certain. Trimming removed 1 base from V and 4 bases from J, with 14 bases in between. This CDR3 comprises 14 residues. Germline V gives CDR1 SQVTM, CDR2 ANQGSEA. CDR3: CSVEGGPGIYEQYF. CDR3 coding DNA: TGCAGCGTTGAAGGTGGACCAGGAATATACGAGCAGTACTTC.

The chain recombines TRBV10-2 with TRBJ2-5, with D tentatively TRBD1 or TRBD2 (5 bases each). CDR1 WSHSY and CDR2 SAAADI come from the germline V gene. CDR3 length: 13 residues. V was cut by 9 bases and J by 4 bases, with 15 bases left in between. The CDR3 DNA follows: TGCGCCAGTCGGGACCCCCGGGGAGAGACCCAGTACTTC. It codes for CASRDPRGETQYF.

This clonotype was picked up a small number of times. The V gene is TRBV29-1, the J gene TRBJ1-2; possible D gene TRBD1, 5 bases. In germline, CDR1 is SQVTM, CDR2 ANQGSEA. The CDR3 sequence is 14 residues long. V was pared by 4 bases and J by 4 bases, with 16 bases between. CDR3 residues: CSVVPSTAGYGYTF. DNA for the CDR3: TGCAGCGTTGTCCCATCGACAGCCGGCTATGGCTACACCTTC. Based on the CDR3 plus reference TRBV29-1 and TRBJ1-2, the full variable domain is SAVISQKPSRDICQRGTSLTIQCQVDSQVTMMFWYRQQPGQSLTLIATANQGSEATYESGFVIDKFPISRPNLTFSTLTVSNMSPEDSSIYLCSVVPSTAGYGYTFGSGTRLTVV.

The V gene is TRBV5-1, the J gene TRBJ2-7; 9 bases match TRBD1. In germline, CDR1 is SGHRS, CDR2 YFSETQ. The CDR3 loop spans 15 amino acids. V lost 8 bases to trimming and J lost 1 base; unmatched junction nucleotides: 10. This CDR3 reads CARQYRGPGSYEQYF. As DNA, the CDR3 is TGCGCCAGGCAATACAGGGGGCCAGGATCCTACGAGCAGTACTTC.

V gene TRBV2 combines with J gene TRBJ1-6; TRBD1 is a possible D gene (6 bases). CDR3 length equals 16 residues. Trimming removed 2 bases at V and 0 bases at J, with 8 bases between. From germline, CDR1 is SNHLY and CDR2 FYNNEI. CDR3 nucleotide sequence: TGTGCCAGCAGTGAACAGGGGAGCTCCTATAATTCACCCCTCCACTTT. Translation gives CASSEQGSSYNSPLHF.

This clonotype was seen ten or more times. The chain employs TRBV29-1 and TRBJ1-2; D remains ambiguous. The CDR3 totals 12 residues. Trimming took 5 bases from V and 5 from J, leaving 12 bases between them. The germline V gene encodes CDR1 SQVTM and CDR2 ANQGSEA. This CDR3 reads CSVTASRYGYTF. Here the CDR3 DNA reads TGCAGCGTTACGGCCTCTAGGTATGGCTACACCTTC.

V is TRBV5-1 and J is TRBJ1-6; D is unclear. This CDR3 spans 14 amino acids. The germline V gene has CDR1 SGHRS and CDR2 YFSETQ. V lost 0 bases to trimming and J lost 7 bases, with 8 bases between them. Here the CDR3 DNA reads TGCGCCAGCAGCTTGGAGGCAGAAAATTCACCCCTCCACTTT. This gives the protein CASSLEAENSPLHF. Together with reference TRBV5-1 and TRBJ1-6, the CDR3 gives the full variable domain: KAGVTQTPRYLIKTRGQQVTLSCSPISGHRSVSWYQQTPGQGLQFLFEYFSETQRNKGNFPGRFSGRQFSNSRSEMNVSTLELGDSALYLCASSLEAENSPLHFGNGTRLTVT.

Only a few counts were recorded for this clonotype. This rearrangement joins TRBV28 to TRBJ2-7; no clear D. V lost 4 bases and J 2 bases, leaving 12 bases between the germline ends. The length of the CDR3 is 14 residues. From germline, CDR1 is MDHEN and CDR2 SYDVKM. The CDR3: CASSSRLGTYEQYF. CDR3 DNA sequence: TGTGCCAGCAGTTCTCGTCTGGGAACCTACGAGCAGTACTTC.

As regards this clonotype: An end of the junction does not agree with germline; a read error may underlie this. The chain joins TRBV7-9 to TRBJ2-7, with a possible D match to TRBD2 (5 bases). The CDR3 extends over 15 amino acids. Germline CDR1 is SEHNR and CDR2 is FQNEAQ (reference sequence). The CDR3 sequence: CASSLGRANTGELYF. CDR3 nucleotide sequence: TGTGCCAGCAGCTTAGGCAGAGCGAACACCGGGGAGCTGTACTTC.

In its sample, this clonotype was seen many times. The chain couples TRBV11-3 to TRBJ2-3, with a possible D match to TRBD2 (6 bases). CDR3 size: 14 residues. Trimming took 5 bases from V and 6 from J, leaving 15 bases between them. Germline lookup yields CDR1 SGHNT and CDR2 YENEEA. The CDR3 reads CASSIAGGADTQYF. In nucleotides, the CDR3 is TGTGCCAGCAGCATCGCCGGGGGTGCGGATACGCAGTATTTT.

There are many counts of this clonotype. The V and J genes are TRBV6-6 and TRBJ2-5; 9 bases are a match to TRBD2. The CDR3 sequence is 15 residues long. CDR1 MNHNY and CDR2 SVGAGI come from the germline V gene (reference sequence). V shed 4 bases and J 4 bases; nucleotides not matched to a gene: 7. DNA for the CDR3: TGTGCCAGCAGTTCCGTAGCGGGAGAAATAGAGACCCAGTACTTC. This sequence encodes CASSSVAGEIETQYF.

This clonotype was detected a few times. J is TRBJ1-4 and V is TRBV14; a possible D gene is TRBD1 (5 bases). The V gene lost 5 bases and the J gene lost 7 bases, with 26 bases spanning the gap. The V gene's germline CDR1 is SGHDN and CDR2 FVKESK. This CDR3 is 18 amino acids long. The CDR3 loop reads CASSVVIGEGPIGEKLFF. The CDR3 coding sequence is TGTGCCAGCAGCGTAGTCATTGGTGAGGGGCCTATCGGTGAAAAACTGTTTTTT.

This clonotype showed up many times. The chain uses TRBV10-3 and TRBJ2-5; 11 nucleotides match TRBD1. The germline gives CDR1 ENHRY, CDR2 SYGVKD. V gave up 0 bases and J gave up 4 bases; unmatched junction bases: 7. The CDR3 loop spans 17 amino acids. This chain's CDR3 is CAISESAGTGGAETQYF. The CDR3 DNA follows: TGTGCCATCAGTGAGTCAGCCGGGACAGGGGGAGCAGAGACCCAGTACTTC.

This clonotype was seen only once. The chain recombines TRBV29-1 with TRBJ1-4; TRBD1 aligns across 7 bases. Unmatched junction bases numbered 5, after V lost 7 bases and J lost 3 bases. CDR1 is SQVTM, CDR2 ANQGSEA, per germline. CDR3 length: 13 amino acids. CDR3 nucleotide sequence: TGCAGCGGCCGGGACAGAGCTAATGAAAAACTGTTTTTT. The encoded protein is CSGRDRANEKLFF. The whole variable domain, filled in from reference TRBV29-1 and TRBJ1-4, reads SAVISQKPSRDICQRGTSLTIQCQVDSQVTMMFWYRQQPGQSLTLIATANQGSEATYESGFVIDKFPISRPNLTFSTLTVSNMSPEDSSIYLCSGRDRANEKLFFGSGTQLSVL.

There are many counts of this clonotype. The V gene is TRBV7-9, the J gene TRBJ2-5, with TRBD1 matching over 9 bases. V gave up 5 bases and J gave up 3 bases; unmatched junction bases: 7. Germline lookup yields CDR1 SEHNR and CDR2 FQNEAQ (reference sequence). The length of the CDR3 is 15 residues. The CDR3 DNA reads as TGTGCCAGCAGCAACCAACGGACAGGGGAAGAGACCCAGTACTTC. It codes for CASSNQRTGEETQYF.

The CDR3 region is CSARSRGQGGGEQYF. In DNA form, the CDR3 reads TGCAGCGCTCGAAGCCGGGGACAGGGGGGCGGCGAGCAGTACTTC. The chain joins TRBV29-1 to TRBJ2-7; 11 bases match TRBD1. Germline V gene sequence: CDR1 SQVTM, CDR2 ANQGSEA. After removal of 7 bases from V and 6 bases from J, the junction contained 14 bases not matched to a gene. CDR3 size: 15 residues.